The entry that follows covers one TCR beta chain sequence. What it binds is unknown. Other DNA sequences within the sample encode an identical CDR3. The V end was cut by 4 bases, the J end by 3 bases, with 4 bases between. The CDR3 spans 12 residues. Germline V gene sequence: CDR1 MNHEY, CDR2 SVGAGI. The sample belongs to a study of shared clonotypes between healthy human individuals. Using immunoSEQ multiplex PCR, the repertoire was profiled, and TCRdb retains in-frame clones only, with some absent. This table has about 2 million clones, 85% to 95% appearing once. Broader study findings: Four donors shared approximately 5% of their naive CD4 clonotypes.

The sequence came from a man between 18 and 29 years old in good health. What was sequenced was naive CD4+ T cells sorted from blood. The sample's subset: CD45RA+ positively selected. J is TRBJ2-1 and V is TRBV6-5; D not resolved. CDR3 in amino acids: CASSSGYNEQFF. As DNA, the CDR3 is TGTGCCAGCAGTTCGGGCTACAATGAGCAGTTCTTC.